The rows below give T cell receptor beta chains drawn from one sample of a study of PD-L1 blockade in urothelial cancer. The method was immunoSEQ multiplex PCR; TCRdb's version includes in-frame clones alone and lacks a portion of them. The sample holds roughly 120,000 clones, 85% to 95% seen once. This material consisted of PBMCs, taken around atezolizumab (anti-PD-L1) treatment. The source is a man in his 60s with urothelial cancer. The CDR3 runs from the conserved cysteine through the conserved F or W. A D gene is named only where the DNA matches it firmly. A row's size may be missing; if present it is once, few, many or a size class.

D gene	V gene	J gene	clone size	CDR3 protein	CDR3 DNA
TRBD1	TRBV30	TRBJ2-5	NA	CAWSWTGGKETQYF	TGTGCCTGGAGTTGGACAGGGGGTAAAGAGACCCAGTACTTC
NA	TRBV9	TRBJ1-1	few	CASRDRTGRAEAFF	TGTGCCAGCAGAGACCGTACAGGGCGGGCTGAAGCTTTCTTT
TRBD1	TRBV27	TRBJ1-1	NA	CASRDRMNTEAFF	TGTGCCAGCCGGGACAGAATGAACACTGAAGCTTTCTTT
NA	TRBV27	TRBJ1-5	NA	CASSLLIGQPQHF	TGTGCCAGCAGTTTACTTATCGGGCAGCCCCAGCATTTT
TRBD1	TRBV19	TRBJ2-5	few	CASSIYSGQGRETQYF	TGTGCCAGTAGTATATATTCGGGACAGGGTAGGGAGACCCAGTACTTC
TRBD2	TRBV28	TRBJ2-1	once	CASSLVAGSSYNEQFF	TGTGCCAGCAGTCTGGTAGCGGGAAGCTCCTACAATGAGCAGTTCTTC
TRBD1	TRBV5-4	TRBJ2-1	NA	CASSLTGDPNNEQFF	TGTGCCAGCAGCTTGACAGGGGACCCTAACAATGAGCAGTTCTTC
TRBD1	TRBV4-1	TRBJ2-3	NA	CASSDRGPDTQYF	TGCGCCAGCAGCGACAGGGGCCCAGATACGCAGTATTTT
TRBD2	TRBV7-6	TRBJ2-7	NA	CASSGTSGTREQYF	TGTGCCAGCAGCGGGACTAGCGGGACTCGTGAGCAGTACTTC
NA	TRBV5-6	TRBJ2-6	NA	CASSSQYSGANVLTF	TGTGCCAGCAGCTCCCAGTACTCTGGGGCCAACGTCCTGACTTTC
NA	TRBV6-5	TRBJ1-3	NA	CASSRGSSGGNTIYF	TGTGCCAGCAGCCGGGGATCCAGCGGTGGAAACACCATATATTTT
NA	TRBV7-2	TRBJ2-7	NA	CASSLGAHGTYEQYF	TGTGCCAGCAGCTTAGGGGCCCATGGTACCTACGAGCAGTACTTC
NA	TRBV4-3	TRBJ2-5	NA	CASSQGDSFGETQYF	TGCGCCAGCAGCCAAGGAGACAGCTTTGGGGAGACCCAGTACTTC
NA	TRBV21-1	TRBJ2-4	NA	CASSKCGTGLAKNIQYF	TGTGCCAGCAGCAAATGCGGGACAGGGCTAGCCAAAAACATTCAGTACTTC
TRBD1	TRBV13	TRBJ2-7	few	CASSLFGTGYHEQYF	TGTGCCAGCAGCTTATTTGGGACAGGGTACCACGAGCAGTACTTC
TRBD1	TRBV5-1	TRBJ1-3	NA	CASSLQQGAGNTIYF	TGCGCCAGCAGCTTGCAACAGGGGGCTGGAAACACCATATATTTT
TRBD1	TRBV5-8	TRBJ1-5	NA	CASNLGTGNNQPQHF	TGTGCCAGCAACCTTGGGACAGGGAACAATCAGCCCCAGCATTTT
NA	TRBV6-5	TRBJ2-7	NA	CASKAGHEVYEQYF	TGTGCCAGCAAGGCGGGCCACGAAGTTTACGAGCAGTACTTC